The sequence of this T cell receptor (beta chain) was determined in a study of vaccination and CD4 T cells after COVID-19. Overall study context: The convalescent group had six males, four females, seven Caucasians, two Asians, one multiracial. Overlapping spike peptides of SARS-CoV-2, HCoV-NL63, HCoV-OC43 and HCoV-229E were used, and cells were stimulated with them. Findings and caveats of the study: Among convalescent patients, a median 86.3% of reactive clones emerged only after vaccination.

The CDR3 loop spans 16 amino acids. The V gene's germline CDR1 is MNHEY and CDR2 SVGEGT. Cultured CD4+ T cell DNA underwent sequencing with the Oncomine TCR Beta short-read assay. TCRdb re-analysed the PCR reads in MiXCR, keeping a single row per CDR3 protein. This table has 20,000 to 25,000 distinct CDR3 sequences, under 80% appearing once. Treatment given: roughly 10-day PBMC culture with coronavirus spike peptide pools or control peptides (ViraFEST assay). As concerns this clonotype: No antigen is known for it. One end of the junction varies from germline; a read error may be responsible.

The rearrangement uses TRBV6-2 or TRBV6-3 and TRBJ1-1; tentatively, D is TRBD1 (5 bases). The sequence was collected from a human donor who received a COVID-19 vaccine. The material sequenced was CD4+ T cells from blood, cultured in vitro, taken before SARS-CoV-2 vaccination. The DNA for the CDR3 is TGTGTCAGCAGTTACCCGAGGACACGCATGAACACTGAAGCTTTCTTT. Translation gives CVSSYPRTRMNTEAFF.